The clone carrying this TCR beta chain was detected once. This record belongs to a study of cytomegalovirus exposure and HLA in healthy donors. CDR3 length equals 13 residues. Germline CDR1 SQVTM, CDR2 ANQGSEA. Trimming cost V 5 bases and J 3 bases, with 14 bases left between them. PCR employed 60 Vbeta and 13 Jbeta primers. The assay was immunoSEQ multiplex PCR, and TCRdb's table has in-frame clones only and misses some. The profile covers some 180,000 clones, with just over 75% appearing a single time and about 1.5% taken by the ten largest. Sequenced sample: PBMCs. The TCR sequence derives from a man aged 18 to 29 in good health and CMV-seronegative. The chain links TRBV29-1 to TRBJ2-7; D uncertain. CDR3 in DNA: TGCAGCGTTTTCACCGATACGGGCTACGAGCAGTACTTC. Translation gives CSVFTDTGYEQYF.